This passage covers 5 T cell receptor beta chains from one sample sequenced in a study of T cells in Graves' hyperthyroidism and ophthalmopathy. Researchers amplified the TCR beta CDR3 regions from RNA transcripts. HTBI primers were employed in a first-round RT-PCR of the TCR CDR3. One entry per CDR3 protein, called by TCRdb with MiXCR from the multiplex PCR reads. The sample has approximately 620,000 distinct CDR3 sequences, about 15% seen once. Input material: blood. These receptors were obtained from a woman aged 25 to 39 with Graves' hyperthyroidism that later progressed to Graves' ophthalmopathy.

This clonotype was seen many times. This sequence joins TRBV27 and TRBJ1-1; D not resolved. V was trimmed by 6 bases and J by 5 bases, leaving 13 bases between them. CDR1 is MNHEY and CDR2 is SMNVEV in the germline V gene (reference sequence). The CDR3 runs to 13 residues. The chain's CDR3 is CASSLGETTEAFF. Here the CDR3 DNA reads TGTGCCAGCAGCCTGGGAGAAACGACTGAAGCTTTCTTT.

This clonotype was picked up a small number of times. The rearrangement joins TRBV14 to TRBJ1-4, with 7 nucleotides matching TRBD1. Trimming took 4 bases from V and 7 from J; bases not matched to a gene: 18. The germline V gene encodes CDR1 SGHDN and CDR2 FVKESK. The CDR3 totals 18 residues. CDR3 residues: CASSPSTGISLRREKLFF. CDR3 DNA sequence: TGTGCCAGCAGCCCGTCGACAGGGATAAGCCTTAGGCGTGAAAAACTGTTTTTT.

CDR3 residues: CSATGTSGRVRNEQFF. CDR3 in DNA: TGCAGTGCTACCGGGACTAGCGGGAGGGTTAGAAATGAGCAGTTCTTC. The chain is built from TRBV20-1 and TRBJ2-1; 16 bases map to TRBD2. V lost 4 bases to trimming and J lost 7 bases; unmatched junction nucleotides: 7. Germline V lookup: CDR1 DFQATT, CDR2 SNEGSKA (reference sequence). This CDR3 has 16 amino acids.

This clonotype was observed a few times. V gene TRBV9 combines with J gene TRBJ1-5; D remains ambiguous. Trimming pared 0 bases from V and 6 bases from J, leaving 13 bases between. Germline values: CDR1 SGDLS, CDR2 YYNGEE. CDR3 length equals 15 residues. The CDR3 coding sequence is TGTGCCAGCAGCGTAGGATGGAGGGAGGGTCAGCCCCAGCATTTT. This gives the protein CASSVGWREGQPQHF.

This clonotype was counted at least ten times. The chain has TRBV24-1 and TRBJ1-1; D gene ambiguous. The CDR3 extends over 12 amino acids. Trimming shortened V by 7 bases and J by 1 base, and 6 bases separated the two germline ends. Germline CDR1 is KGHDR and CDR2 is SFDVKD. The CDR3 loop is CATRDGNTEAFF. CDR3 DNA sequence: TGTGCCACCAGGGACGGGAACACTGAAGCTTTCTTT.